This TCR beta chain was sequenced for a study of blood T cell repertoires in COVID-19 (dated by TCRdb to 2019 to 2021). Regarding the research as a whole: Samples from collaborators originated in the United States, Italy and Spain and spanned both the acute and convalescent phases of COVID-19. HLA class I and class II types, where available, came from metadata supplied by the sample provider rather than from assay-based typing. Nearly every sample came with metadata listing a de-identified subject ID, COVID-19 status, age in years and sex. The repertoires were released in a freely available public database meant as a resource for research on the immune response to SARS-CoV-2. Samples were obtained from the ongoing ImmuneRACE study (first 160 participants) and from about 1,300 subjects provided by 6 global collaborators. The dataset comprised deeply sampled blood TCRbeta repertoires from subjects exposed to, actively infected with, or recovered from COVID-19. The material from the prospective study consisted of cDNA or gDNA derived from T cells, B-cell-depleted T cells, or PBMCs. On the study overall, not on this receptor specifically: The amount of clinical and demographic metadata varied by source and participant and was provided uncurated.

TCRbeta CDR3 regions were amplified from genomic DNA by means of the immunoSEQ Assay, a bias-controlled multiplex PCR. On the authors' methods: Within the assay, amplification of reference gene primers was used to estimate how many nucleated cells each sample contained. To quantify the absolute abundance of each unique TCRbeta CDR3 rearrangement, sequence reads were collapsed and filtered. For each sample, productive Simpson clonality was calculated by taking the square root of Simpson's diversity index across productive rearrangements. Not all clones reach the TCRdb copy of this immuneACCESS table, which keeps in-frame sequences only. Checked studies attribute under half of the gap to unresolved V genes and leave the rest unexplained. The DNA was the basis for D and trimming; V, J and clone size are from that table. The sample table shows 250,000 to 300,000 clones, and over 75% are seen once. Clones ranked in the top ten supply approximately 11% of the sample.

Whole blood was collected in K2EDTA tubes by collaborating institutions according to the institutions' own protocols. For TCRbeta analysis, collaborators shipped samples in one of three forms: frozen whole blood, isolated PBMCs, or DNA extracted from either of those sample types. In the case of this clone: Its recognized antigen is unknown. One junction end disagrees with the germline gene, perhaps due to a read error.

The CDR3 measures 14 amino acids from cysteine to phenylalanine. Just the 42-base CDR3 DNA is kept, in frame starting at base 1. Via the germline V gene (reference sequence), CDR1 is LGHDT and CDR2 YNNKEL. This receptor chain uses TRBV3-1 (or the pseudogene TRBV3-2) and TRBJ2-7; a tentative D call is TRBD1 (8 bases match). This clonotype was obtained from a woman in her 70s with acute or convalescent COVID-19. The specimen sequenced was peripheral blood. CDR3 protein: CASSQSGGGDRTNF. Here is the DNA: TGTGCCAGCAGCCAATCCGGGGGAGGGGACAGGACGAACTTC.